One sample yielded the 27 T cell receptor beta chains listed below, sequenced in a study of T-cell memory formation after mild COVID-19. Using its own MiXCR run on the 5' RACE reads, TCRdb lists one record per CDR3 protein. The sample consists of about 350,000 distinct CDR3 sequences, roughly 15% of them appearing once. Sequenced input: PBMCs or a T cell subset sorted from them (not recorded which). The origin of the receptors is a man younger than 35 who had mild COVID-19 (a few samples of this study predate the infection). Cell type and time point are not known.

This clonotype came up a few times. The chain uses TRBV7-2 and TRBJ2-3; D remains ambiguous. The CDR3 sequence is 12 residues long. CDR1 is SGHTA, CDR2 FQGNSA, per germline. V lost 5 bases to trimming and J lost 8 bases, with 11 bases between them. The CDR3 loop reads CASSLPVGTQYF. In nucleotides, the CDR3 is TGTGCCAGCAGCCTCCCCGTGGGTACGCAGTATTTT. Variable domain in full (rest from reference TRBV7-2 and TRBJ2-3): GAGVSQSPSNKVTEKGKDVELRCDPISGHTALYWYRQSLGQGLEFLIYFQGNSAPDKSGLPSDRFSAERTGGSVSTLTIQRTQQEDSAVYLCASSLPVGTQYFGPGTRLTVL.

The chain combines TRBV20-1 with TRBJ1-2, with a possible D match to TRBD1 (6 bases). Germline V gene lookup returns CDR1 DFQATT and CDR2 SNEGSKA (reference sequence). The CDR3 has 14 residues. V lost 3 bases and J lost 3, with 14 bases in between. The CDR3 DNA reads TGCAGTGCTAGGACCCGGGGGGGCCACTATGGCTACACCTTC. As protein: CSARTRGGHYGYTF.

The chain combines TRBV20-1 with TRBJ2-6; D could derive from TRBD1 or TRBD2 (5 bases each). V was shortened by 6 bases and J by 8 bases, with 8 bases between the two germline ends. This CDR3 has 11 amino acids. Per germline, CDR1 DFQATT and CDR2 SNEGSKA (reference sequence). CDR3 residues: CSAPGPNVLTF. In DNA, the CDR3 is TGCAGTGCCCCGGGACCCAACGTCCTGACTTTC.

Many counts were recorded for this clonotype. The CDR3 spells CASNSGQYNSPLHF. The CDR3 region has the DNA TGTGCCAGCAACTCCGGACAGTATAATTCACCCCTCCACTTT. The chain uses TRBV18 and TRBJ1-6; D perhaps matches TRBD1 (6 bases). The V end lost 8 bases, the J end lost 4 bases, and 12 bases lay between the germline ends. Germline V lookup: CDR1 KGHSH, CDR2 LQKENI. The CDR3 consists of 14 residues.

This clonotype was seen more than once but under ten times. This chain connects TRBV7-9 to TRBJ1-1, with D perhaps TRBD1 (5 bases). The V end was cut by 0 bases, the J end by 1 base, with 12 bases between. The germline gives CDR1 SEHNR, CDR2 FQNEAQ (reference sequence). There are 16 residues in the CDR3. In DNA form, the CDR3 reads TGTGCCAGCAGCTTAGCCCCGGCAGGGAGGAACACTGAAGCTTTCTTT. It encodes CASSLAPAGRNTEAFF.

This clonotype was seen repeatedly, ten times or more. The chain recombines TRBV20-1 with TRBJ2-3, with D maybe TRBD1 (7 bases). CDR3 size: 15 residues. V lost 5 bases and J lost 3, with 18 bases in between. The germline V gene encodes CDR1 DFQATT and CDR2 SNEGSKA (reference sequence). The CDR3 DNA sequence: TGCAGTGCTCTTTCCAGGGGGGCAACAACAGATACGCAGTATTTT. Translating it yields CSALSRGATTDTQYF.

The V gene is TRBV7-9, the J gene TRBJ1-1; D not resolved. Looked up from germline, CDR1 is SEHNR and CDR2 is FQNEAQ (reference sequence). There are 12 residues in the CDR3. V was clipped by 5 bases and J by 13 bases, with 17 bases between them. The CDR3 protein is CASSGLGSRDFF. The DNA of the CDR3 is TGTGCCAGCAGCGGGTTGGGTAGCCGGGATTTCTTT. Looking up the rest from reference TRBV7-9 and TRBJ1-1 gives the full variable domain: DTGVSQNPRHKITKRGQNVTFRCDPISEHNRLYWYRQTLGQGPEFLTYFQNEAQLEKSRLLSDRFSAERPKGSFSTLEIQRTEQGDSAMYLCASSGLGSRDFFGQGTRLTVV.

The rearrangement links TRBV14 to TRBJ2-7; weak D call: TRBD2 (5 bases). The V gene's germline CDR1 is SGHDN and CDR2 FVKESK. The CDR3 loop spans 13 amino acids. V shed 5 bases and J shed 6 bases, with 14 bases lying between them. Here the CDR3 reads CASSKRLSREQYF. The CDR3 DNA reads as TGTGCCAGCAGCAAGCGACTATCGCGCGAGCAGTACTTC.

This clonotype showed up just a few times. The chain has TRBV5-8 and TRBJ1-1; D is unresolved. This CDR3 spans 14 amino acids. Germline V CDR1 and CDR2: SGHTS, YDEGEE. V was cut by 2 bases and J by 4 bases, with 12 bases left in between. The CDR3 is CASSFSGVVTEAFF. In DNA form, the CDR3 reads TGTGCCAGCAGCTTTTCCGGGGTTGTCACTGAAGCTTTCTTT.

The rearrangement uses TRBV24-1 and TRBJ1-1; weak D call: TRBD1 (5 bases). V was pared by 3 bases and J by 3 bases, with 13 bases between. The CDR3 totals 15 residues. Germline CDR1 and CDR2: KGHDR and SFDVKD. CDR3 residues: CATSDPSGGDTEAFF. The CDR3 DNA sequence: TGTGCCACCAGTGATCCAAGTGGGGGAGACACTGAAGCTTTCTTT.

This clonotype occurred a few times. This chain uses TRBV18 with TRBJ1-1, with 8 bases lining up with TRBD1. With 2 bases clipped from V and 3 bases from J, the junction kept 2 bases outside the gene matches. This CDR3 has 14 amino acids. Per the germline V gene, CDR1 is KGHSH and CDR2 is LQKENI. CDR3 DNA sequence: TGTGCCAGCTCACCAATCAGGGGGCACACTGAAGCTTTCTTT. This encodes CASSPIRGHTEAFF.

The chain links TRBV7-9 to TRBJ1-1; no clear D. The CDR3 totals 15 residues. Germline V lookup: CDR1 SEHNR, CDR2 FQNEAQ (reference sequence). V gave up 2 bases and J gave up 0 bases, with 10 bases separating them. The DNA of the CDR3 is TGTGCCAGCAGCTTAAGCCGTGGGATGAACACTGAAGCTTTCTTT. It specifies CASSLSRGMNTEAFF. Supplemented by reference TRBV7-9 and TRBJ1-1, the full variable domain reads DTGVSQNPRHKITKRGQNVTFRCDPISEHNRLYWYRQTLGQGPEFLTYFQNEAQLEKSRLLSDRFSAERPKGSFSTLEIQRTEQGDSAMYLCASSLSRGMNTEAFFGQGTRLTVV.

The CDR3 loop is CASSAGQRPGQYF. Written as DNA, the CDR3 is TGTGCCAGCAGCGCCGGCCAACGCCCCGGGCAGTACTTC. The V gene is TRBV12-3 or TRBV12-4, the J gene TRBJ2-7, with D uncertain. With 6 bases removed from V and 9 bases from J, the gap between germline ends came to 18 bases. This CDR3 has 13 amino acids.

In this sample, this clonotype turned up a few times. J is TRBJ2-7 and V is TRBV20-1; D is tentatively TRBD1 or TRBD2 (5 bases each). CDR1 DFQATT and CDR2 SNEGSKA come from the germline V gene (reference sequence). CDR3 size: 15 residues. V gave up 3 bases and J gave up 2 bases, with 17 bases separating them. CDR3 bases: TGCAGTGCTAGCAACCTCCGGGACGGCCCCTACGAGCAGTACTTC. Translated: CSASNLRDGPYEQYF.

V gene TRBV4-3 combines with J gene TRBJ2-5, with D possibly being TRBD1 or TRBD2 (5 bases each). Germline V CDR1 and CDR2: LGHNA, YSLEER. The CDR3 has 19 amino acids. Between the trimmed V and J ends, which lost 0 bases and 4 bases, there was a span of 24 bases. The CDR3 loop reads CASSQDRESPPAGRETQYF. CDR3 sequence (DNA): TGCGCCAGCAGCCAAGATAGAGAATCCCCTCCGGCAGGGAGAGAGACCCAGTACTTC.

DNA for the CDR3: TGCAGTGCTAGCGGCGGAACGGGGGGGAGAGCCAAAAACATTCAGTACTTC. Translated, it gives CSASGGTGGRAKNIQYF. The chain employs TRBV20-1 and TRBJ2-4; 8 bases are a match to TRBD2. Trimming removed 3 bases from V and 0 bases from J; junction bases left unmatched: 10. The CDR3 length is 17 residues. Germline V gene sequence: CDR1 DFQATT, CDR2 SNEGSKA (reference sequence).

This chain joins TRBV4-3 and TRBJ1-1, with D possibly being TRBD1 (5 bases). This CDR3 has 14 residues. Trimming pared 0 bases from V and 5 bases from J, leaving 10 bases between. The germline CDR1 and CDR2 sequences are LGHNA and YSLEER. The CDR3 is CASSQDGGYTEAFF. As DNA, the CDR3 is TGCGCCAGCAGCCAAGATGGGGGGTATACTGAAGCTTTCTTT.

The J gene is TRBJ2-1, the V gene TRBV6-2 or TRBV6-3, with a possible D match to TRBD1 (6 bases). V dropped 2 bases and J dropped 0 bases, with 8 bases sitting between them. The CDR3 runs 15 residues. The germline gives CDR1 MNHEY, CDR2 SVGEGT. CDR3 nucleotide sequence: TGTGCCAGCAGTTACAGGGGGTTCTCCTACAATGAGCAGTTCTTC. Encoded protein: CASSYRGFSYNEQFF.

A few counts support this clonotype. V is TRBV4-1 and J is TRBJ1-4, with a possible D match to TRBD1 (6 bases). V lost 3 bases and J 7 bases, leaving 15 bases between the germline ends. The CDR3 has 15 amino acids. Per germline, CDR1 MGHRA and CDR2 YSYEKL. Here the CDR3 reads CASSQQGTGSEKLFF. In nucleotides, the CDR3 is TGCGCCAGCAGCCAGCAGGGGACCGGGAGTGAAAAACTGTTTTTT.

As for this clonotype: A read error may produce the germline difference seen at one junction end. The chain carries TRBV5-1 and TRBJ2-2; D may match TRBD1 or TRBD2 (7 bases each). Germline V CDR1 and CDR2: SGHRS, YFSETQ. The CDR3 has 16 amino acids. The CDR3 nucleotides are TGCGCCAGCAGCCAGGGAGGGGGCGCGAACACCGGGGAGCTGTTCTTT. Protein: CASSQGGGANTGELFF.

This clonotype came up a few times. The gene calls are TRBV4-3 and TRBJ2-2; 8 positions match TRBD2. J was trimmed by 5 bases and V by 4 bases; bases with no gene match: 12. Germline CDR1 and CDR2: LGHNA and YSLEER. CDR3 length: 17 amino acids. The CDR3 sequence: CASSPGGGILGTGELFF. In DNA form, the CDR3 reads TGCGCCAGCAGCCCGGGAGGGGGGATATTGGGGACCGGGGAGCTGTTTTTT.

In its sample, this clonotype was seen a few times. The chain joins TRBV12-3 or TRBV12-4 to TRBJ2-2; a possible D gene is TRBD1 (6 bases). Trimming removed 4 bases from V and 3 bases from J, with 9 bases in between. This CDR3 is 14 amino acids long. CDR3 sequence: CASSSNRDTGELFF. CDR3 DNA: TGTGCCAGCAGTTCCAACAGGGACACCGGGGAGCTGTTTTTT.

The chain is built from TRBV6-2 or TRBV6-3 and TRBJ2-2, with 7 bases that match TRBD2. CDR3 size: 15 residues. After removal of 2 bases from V and 2 bases from J, the junction contained 2 bases not matched to a gene. Germline CDR1 is MNHEY and CDR2 is SVGEGT. The CDR3 bases are TGTGCCAGCAGTTACGAGCGGGGCAACACCGGGGAGCTGTTTTTT. Translating gives CASSYERGNTGELFF.

The chain employs TRBV7-6 and TRBJ2-7; tentatively, D is TRBD2 (6 bases). V was clipped by 1 base and J by 5 bases, with 12 bases between them. Germline CDR1 reads SGHVS; CDR2 reads FNYEAQ. The CDR3 extends over 14 amino acids. Written as DNA, the CDR3 is TGTGCCAGCAGCTTAGAGGCGGGGAAGAACGAGCAGTACTTC. Its protein product is CASSLEAGKNEQYF.

There are a few counts of this clonotype. This chain links TRBV4-3 with TRBJ2-1, with D possibly TRBD2 on 6 matching bases. The CDR3 has 18 amino acids. Deletions cut 0 bases from V and 1 base from J, with 16 bases between. The germline gives CDR1 LGHNA, CDR2 YSLEER. CDR3 coding DNA: TGCGCCAGCAGCCAAGAATGGGTGGGGGGAGGATCCTACAATGAGCAGTTCTTC. It encodes CASSQEWVGGGSYNEQFF.

This clonotype has only a few counts. The J gene is TRBJ1-2, the V gene TRBV30; D gene uncertain. The CDR3 is 17 residues long. Trimming removed 4 bases at V and 0 bases at J, with 21 bases between. CDR1 is GTSNPN and CDR2 is SVGIG in the germline V gene (reference sequence). CDR3 in amino acids: CAWTQTAYEPTNYGYTF. The CDR3 DNA is TGTGCCTGGACGCAAACGGCCTATGAACCGACTAACTATGGCTACACCTTC.

The rearrangement links TRBV28 to TRBJ2-1; D ambiguous. With 5 bases removed from V and 6 bases from J, the gap between germline ends came to 8 bases. The germline V gene encodes CDR1 MDHEN and CDR2 SYDVKM. The CDR3 spans 12 residues. CDR3 in DNA: TGTGCCAGCAGTGGGGTCACCAATGAGCAGTTCTTC. As protein: CASSGVTNEQFF.